What follows is one TCR beta chain and its context. Its cognate antigen is unknown. The data originate from a study of T cell responses to AZD1222 COVID-19 vaccine. Here immunoSEQ multiplex PCR was the method, and the copy in TCRdb shows in-frame clones only, minus some. The table lists about 110,000 clones, 80% to 95% of them singletons, with 8% to 9.5% in the top ten. The study, taken as a whole, reports: Repertoire samples came only from after the peak T cell response. Among AZD1222 vaccinees, only 5 to 7 were seropositive at baseline.

Germline assignment: CDR1 MNHEY and CDR2 SMNVEV (reference sequence). V lost 7 bases, J lost 3 bases, and 10 bases stayed unmatched. CDR3 length: 16 amino acids. The sequences come from peripheral blood, collected 28 days after the second AZD1222 dose. This chain links TRBV27 with TRBJ2-1; 9 nucleotides align to TRBD1. This clonotype was obtained from an adult who received the AZD1222 COVID-19 vaccine. CDR3 DNA: TGTGCCAGCACCACCACCGGGACAGGGATCTACAATGAGCAGTTCTTC. Its translation is CASTTTGTGIYNEQFF.